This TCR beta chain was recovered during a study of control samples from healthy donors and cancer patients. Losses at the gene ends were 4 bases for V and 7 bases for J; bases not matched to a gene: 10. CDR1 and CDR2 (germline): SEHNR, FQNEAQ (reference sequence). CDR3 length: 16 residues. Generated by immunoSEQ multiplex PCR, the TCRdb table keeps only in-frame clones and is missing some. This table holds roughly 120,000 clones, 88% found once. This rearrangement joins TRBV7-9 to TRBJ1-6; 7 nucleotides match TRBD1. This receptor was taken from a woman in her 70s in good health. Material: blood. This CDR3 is CASSSLGGGWNSPLHF. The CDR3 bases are TGTGCCAGCAGCTCCCTTGGAGGGGGCTGGAATTCACCCCTCCACTTT. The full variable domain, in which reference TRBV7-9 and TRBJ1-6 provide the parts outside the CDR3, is DTGVSQNPRHKITKRGQNVTFRCDPISEHNRLYWYRQTLGQGPEFLTYFQNEAQLEKSRLLSDRFSAERPKGSFSTLEIQRTEQGDSAMYLCASSSLGGGWNSPLHFGNGTRLTVT.